The T cell receptor beta chain described here comes from a study of Ad26.COV2.S vaccination and SARS-CoV-2 variants. V trimming: 6 bases; J trimming: 4 bases; junction bases outside the gene matches: 8. The CDR3 spans 14 residues. Germline V lookup: CDR1 LGHDT, CDR2 YNNKEL (reference sequence). Produced via immunoSEQ multiplex PCR; TCRdb's table is partial and in-frame only. The sample carries roughly 700,000 clones, around 89% recorded once. Treatment indicated: about 20 received Ad26.COV2.S at low or high dose, single or two shots; about 5 received placebo; per-sample allocation not given. Each sample was drawn 63 days after the first injection (of vaccine or placebo).

This clonotype originated in a person aged 18 to 59 who received the Ad26.COV2.S COVID-19 vaccine or a placebo. The chain joins TRBV3-1 (or the pseudogene TRBV3-2) to TRBJ2-5; 7 bases map to TRBD2. The starting material was peripheral blood, obtained in a trial of Ad26.COV2.S vaccine versus placebo. The CDR3 sequence: CASSRREGGETQYF. Here the CDR3 DNA reads TGTGCCAGCAGTAGGAGGGAGGGAGGAGAGACCCAGTACTTC.